The source of this T cell receptor (beta chain) is a study of early T cells in non-severe SARS-CoV-2 infection. The wider study: Sequenced bulk RNA came from whole blood that was unsorted, and chains were unpaired.

TCRdb re-derived calls from the 5' RACE reads in MiXCR, one entry per CDR3 protein. The sample consists of some 50,000 distinct CDR3 sequences, 4.5% to 7% of them appearing once. The CDR3 covers 17 residues. Trimming removed 5 bases at V and 2 bases at J, with 20 bases between. From germline, CDR1 is SGHTA and CDR2 FQGNSA. This clonotype was observed many times. This clonotype originated in an adult who was a healthcare worker with PCR-confirmed SARS-CoV-2 infection or an uninfected control (not recorded which). V is TRBV7-2 and J is TRBJ2-3, with D possibly TRBD1 on 6 matching bases. The sequenced material came from whole blood. The CDR3 DNA is TGTGCCAGCAGCCCAATAGAGCGAACAGGGAACACAGATACGCAGTATTTT. It translates to CASSPIERTGNTDTQYF. Together with reference TRBV7-2 and TRBJ2-3, the CDR3 gives the full variable domain: GAGVSQSPSNKVTEKGKDVELRCDPISGHTALYWYRQSLGQGLEFLIYFQGNSAPDKSGLPSDRFSAERTGGSVSTLTIQRTQQEDSAVYLCASSPIERTGNTDTQYFGPGTRLTVL.